The 23 T cell receptor beta chains below were found in one sample sequenced in a study of CD8 T cells in ankylosing spondylitis (dated by TCRdb to about 2017). Library generation was performed with 5' RACE. TCRdb lists the instrument as Illumina HiSeq 2500. TCRdb took the public reads, trimmed them with fastp at Q25, ran MiXCR for clone calling and kept in-frame beta chains. Each CDR3 protein appears once, grouped with its most common genes and DNA. A total of about 100,000 distinct CDR3 sequences appear in this sample, roughly 9.6% of them only once. 4% to 5.5% of the sample comes from the top ten. The sequencing sample was made of blood, either unsorted or a sorted T cell fraction (not recorded which). The receptors derive from a male donor with ankylosing spondylitis or in good health (not recorded which).

This clonotype was seen many times. The chain couples TRBV5-1 to TRBJ2-1; D possibly corresponds to TRBD2 (5 bases). The CDR3 is made up of 16 amino acids. Per germline, CDR1 SGHRS and CDR2 YFSETQ. V was shortened by 0 bases and J by 0 bases, with 10 bases between the two germline ends. In DNA, the CDR3 is TGCGCCAGCAGCTTGGGGAGGCGGGTCTCCTACAATGAGCAGTTCTTC. This encodes CASSLGRRVSYNEQFF. Combining the CDR3 with reference TRBV5-1 and TRBJ2-1 gives the whole variable domain KAGVTQTPRYLIKTRGQQVTLSCSPISGHRSVSWYQQTPGQGLQFLFEYFSETQRNKGNFPGRFSGRQFSNSRSEMNVSTLELGDSALYLCASSLGRRVSYNEQFFGPGTRLTVL.

In its sample, this clonotype was seen many times. The chain links TRBV27 to TRBJ2-7; the match to TRBD1 covers 9 bases. This CDR3 contains 16 residues. With 5 bases clipped from V and 0 bases from J, the junction kept 8 bases outside the gene matches. The germline CDR1 and CDR2 sequences are MNHEY and SMNVEV (reference sequence). Here the CDR3 reads CASSPLGTGTSYEQYF. CDR3 DNA sequence: TGTGCCAGCAGTCCACTCGGGACAGGGACCTCCTACGAGCAGTACTTC.

This clonotype was seen repeatedly, ten times or more. The chain joins TRBV9 to TRBJ2-6, with TRBD2 identical over 11 bases. This CDR3 has 17 amino acids. V lost 8 bases to trimming and J lost 2 bases; unmatched junction nucleotides: 9. Per the germline V gene, CDR1 is SGDLS and CDR2 is YYNGEE. The CDR3 DNA reads as TGTGCCAGTACAATAGCGGGGGGGCTCGCTGGGGCCAACGTCCTGACTTTC. Its protein product is CASTIAGGLAGANVLTF.

In its sample, this clonotype was seen many times. V and J are TRBV25-1 and TRBJ2-7; 7 bases are shared with TRBD2. The ends lost 1 base at V and 2 bases at J; junction bases unmatched: 8. Germline CDR1 reads MGHDK; CDR2 reads SYGVNS. CDR3 length: 16 amino acids. DNA of the CDR3: TGTGCCAGCAGTGAATGGGAGGGCCAGATTGCCTACGAGCAGTACTTC. It codes for CASSEWEGQIAYEQYF.

In its sample, this clonotype was seen many times. V and J are TRBV7-8 and TRBJ1-1; 8 positions match TRBD1. J gave up 1 base and V 4 bases, and 11 bases lay outside the gene matches. This CDR3 spans 17 amino acids. Looked up from germline, CDR1 is SGHVS and CDR2 is FQNEAQ. CDR3 DNA sequence: TGTGCCAGCAGCTCACACCTGAGCGACAGGGGGAACACTGAAGCTTTCTTT. This sequence encodes CASSSHLSDRGNTEAFF.

In its sample, this clonotype was seen many times. J is TRBJ2-7 and V is TRBV20-1, with TRBD2 matching 13 bases. This CDR3 region has 14 residues. V shed 6 bases and J 5 bases; nucleotides not matched to a gene: 7. The germline CDR1 and CDR2 sequences are DFQATT and SNEGSKA (reference sequence). Here the CDR3 reads CSAATSGGYNEQYF. The CDR3 bases are TGCAGTGCGGCGACTAGCGGGGGGTATAACGAGCAGTACTTC.

This clonotype was detected many times. V and J are TRBV29-1 and TRBJ2-1; D possibly corresponds to TRBD2 (6 bases). The V end was cut by 7 bases, the J end by 10 bases, with 20 bases between. The CDR3 is made up of 13 amino acids. Germline V gene lookup returns CDR1 SQVTM and CDR2 ANQGSEA. Here the CDR3 reads CSAGASASGEQFF. The DNA of the CDR3 is TGCAGCGCCGGGGCTAGCGCCTCAGGGGAGCAGTTCTTC.

A note on this clonotype: This clone may be a read error of a much larger clone one base away. J is TRBJ1-6 and V is TRBV7-3; 10 bases fit TRBD1. The CDR3 is made up of 17 amino acids. The V gene's germline CDR1 is SGHTA and CDR2 FQGTGA. Here the CDR3 reads CASSSRTGTGDNSLLHF. CDR3 DNA sequence: TGTGCCAGCAGCTCAAGAACCGGGACAGGGGATAATTCACTCCTCCACTTT.

This clonotype was counted at least ten times. The gene calls are TRBV5-1 and TRBJ2-3; 7 bases agree with TRBD1. The CDR3 spans 15 residues. CDR1 SGHRS and CDR2 YFSETQ come from the germline V gene. V lost 3 bases and J lost 0; bases outside the gene matches: 4. The CDR3 DNA follows: TGCGCCAGCAGCTGGGACAGCCCTAGCACAGATACGCAGTATTTT. Encoded protein: CASSWDSPSTDTQYF.

This clonotype came up many times. This chain joins TRBV5-6 and TRBJ2-2; D may be TRBD2 (5 bases). Trimming stripped 0 bases from V and 7 bases from J, with 13 bases between. Looked up from germline, CDR1 is SGHDT and CDR2 is YYEEEE. The length of the CDR3 is 15 residues. Here the CDR3 reads CASSLVGLPVGELFF. Written as DNA, the CDR3 is TGTGCCAGCAGCTTGGTCGGACTCCCGGTCGGGGAGCTGTTTTTT.

The CDR3 sequence is CASSLPRSGETYEQYF. CDR3 nucleotides: TGTGCCAGCAGCTTGCCACGATCCGGGGAGACCTACGAGCAGTACTTC. The rearrangement joins TRBV7-9 to TRBJ2-7; D is perhaps TRBD2 (5 bases). Germline V CDR1 and CDR2: SEHNR, FQNEAQ (reference sequence). This CDR3 region has 16 residues. Trimming pared 3 bases from V and 2 bases from J, leaving 17 bases between. The entire variable domain, with the rest obtained from reference TRBV7-9 and TRBJ2-7, is as follows: DTGVSQNPRHKITKRGQNVTFRCDPISEHNRLYWYRQTLGQGPEFLTYFQNEAQLEKSRLLSDRFSAERPKGSFSTLEIQRTEQGDSAMYLCASSLPRSGETYEQYFGPGTRLTVT.

In this sample, this clonotype turned up many times. The chain is built from TRBV7-2 and TRBJ2-3; the match to TRBD1 covers 10 bases. Germline-derived CDR1 and CDR2 are SGHTA and FQGNSA. The CDR3 covers 13 residues. The trim removed 5 bases at V and 8 bases at J, leaving 4 bases unmatched. In DNA form, the CDR3 reads TGTGCCAGCAGCAACCGGGACAGGGGTACGCAGTATTTT. Its protein product is CASSNRDRGTQYF. Complete variable domain (other parts from reference TRBV7-2 and TRBJ2-3): GAGVSQSPSNKVTEKGKDVELRCDPISGHTALYWYRQSLGQGLEFLIYFQGNSAPDKSGLPSDRFSAERTGGSVSTLTIQRTQQEDSAVYLCASSNRDRGTQYFGPGTRLTVL.

The rearrangement uses TRBV7-8 and TRBJ2-2; 8 bases line up with TRBD1. The CDR3 totals 16 residues. V lost 0 bases and J lost 6; bases outside the gene matches: 6. Germline CDR1 reads SGHVS; CDR2 reads FQNEAQ. CDR3 sequence reads: CASSLAEGQAPGELFF. For the CDR3, the DNA is TGTGCCAGCAGCTTAGCGGAGGGACAGGCTCCCGGGGAGCTGTTTTTT.

This clonotype was counted many times. V usage is TRBV12-3 or TRBV12-4 and J usage is TRBJ2-7, with no clear D. This CDR3 comprises 13 residues. The V gene lost 2 bases and the J gene lost 3 bases, with 8 bases spanning the gap. The CDR3 nucleotides are TGTGCCAGCAGTTTACTTTATGGCTACGAGCAGTACTTC. Translating it yields CASSLLYGYEQYF.

This clonotype has at least ten counts. The chain has TRBV12-3 or TRBV12-4 and TRBJ2-3; D remains ambiguous. This CDR3 contains 14 residues. V lost 3 bases to trimming and J lost 4 bases, with 11 bases between them. Here the CDR3 reads CASSFALGSDTQYF. DNA of the CDR3: TGTGCCAGCAGTTTCGCCTTGGGTTCAGATACGCAGTATTTT.

This clonotype was observed many times. This chain connects TRBV20-1 to TRBJ1-5, with no clear D. Trimming pared 1 base from V and 0 bases from J, leaving 16 bases between. The CDR3 runs 17 residues. Per the germline V gene, CDR1 is DFQATT and CDR2 is SNEGSKA (reference sequence). The CDR3 loop is CSARALGIGFSNQPQHF. The CDR3 DNA is TGCAGTGCTAGAGCCCTAGGGATCGGTTTTAGCAATCAGCCCCAGCATTTT.

This clonotype was recorded at least ten times. This chain connects TRBV5-1 to TRBJ2-1, with D possibly being TRBD1 (6 bases). The CDR3 covers 15 residues. The germline gives CDR1 SGHRS, CDR2 YFSETQ. With 1 base removed from V and 4 bases from J, the gap between germline ends came to 12 bases. Here the CDR3 DNA reads TGCGCCAGCAGCTTGTCACAGGGAATATACAATGAGCAGTTCTTC. It is translated as CASSLSQGIYNEQFF.

Comment on this clonotype: A much larger clone lies one base from this, so it may be a read error. In nucleotides, the CDR3 is TGTGCCACCAGCAGGGCACCGAAGGCAGATACGCAGTATTTT. Amino acid sequence: CATSRAPKADTQYF. This chain joins TRBV15 and TRBJ2-3; unclear D gene. CDR3 length equals 14 residues. The V end lost 3 bases, the J end lost 4 bases, and 11 bases lay between the germline ends. The germline CDR1 and CDR2 sequences are LNHNV and YYDKDF (reference sequence).

The table lists this clonotype with many counts. The chain joins TRBV3-1 to TRBJ2-1; possibly TRBD1 for D (6 bases). CDR1 and CDR2 from the germline V gene are LGHDT and YNNKEL (reference sequence). With 1 base removed from V and 9 bases from J, the gap between germline ends came to 7 bases. The CDR3 has 12 amino acids. Written as DNA, the CDR3 is TGTGCCAGCAGCCAAGGAGGGGGTGAGCAGTTCTTC. Encoded protein: CASSQGGGEQFF.

At least ten counts were recorded for this clonotype. The chain uses TRBV5-1 and TRBJ2-2; D is unclear. Per the germline V gene, CDR1 is SGHRS and CDR2 is YFSETQ. This CDR3 region has 14 residues. Trimming removed 4 bases at V and 0 bases at J, with 7 bases between. The CDR3 sequence is CASSMDPNTGELFF. The CDR3 region has the DNA TGCGCCAGCAGCATGGACCCGAACACCGGGGAGCTGTTTTTT.

This clonotype was recorded many times. The chain has TRBV7-2 and TRBJ2-5; D unresolved. Trimming removed 5 bases at V and 7 bases at J, with 8 bases between. The germline gives CDR1 SGHTA, CDR2 FQGNSA. The CDR3 runs to 11 residues. The CDR3 DNA reads as TGTGCCAGCAGCCCGAGTCGGACCCAGTACTTC. This codes for CASSPSRTQYF. The variable domain in full, with the rest retrieved from reference TRBV7-2 and TRBJ2-5, is GAGVSQSPSNKVTEKGKDVELRCDPISGHTALYWYRQSLGQGLEFLIYFQGNSAPDKSGLPSDRFSAERTGGSVSTLTIQRTQQEDSAVYLCASSPSRTQYFGPGTRLLVL.

This clonotype was detected many times. The chain has TRBV20-1 and TRBJ2-2, with 8 bases that match TRBD1. The V segment lost 1 base and the J segment 5 bases; nucleotides outside the gene matches: 6. CDR3 length equals 15 residues. Germline V lookup: CDR1 DFQATT, CDR2 SNEGSKA (reference sequence). CDR3 in amino acids: CSARVDRGETGELFF. CDR3 DNA sequence: TGCAGTGCTAGAGTCGACAGGGGAGAAACCGGGGAGCTGTTTTTT.

At least ten counts were recorded for this clonotype. The chain is built from TRBV5-1 and TRBJ2-1, with 7 positions matching TRBD2. V was clipped by 1 base and J by 5 bases; unmatched bases: 6. This CDR3 is built from 15 residues. CDR1 is SGHRS and CDR2 is YFSETQ in the germline V gene. This CDR3 is CASSLMASGNNEQFF. The CDR3 DNA reads TGCGCCAGCAGCTTGATGGCTAGCGGAAACAATGAGCAGTTCTTC.